This T cell receptor beta chain was observed in a study of blood T cell repertoires in COVID-19. For the study at large: Samples came from the United States, Italy and Spain, spanning acute and convalescent COVID-19. T cells, B-cell-depleted T cells, or PBMCs provided the cDNA or gDNA that served as material.

Per the authors' pipeline: Amplified reference gene primers provided the basis for estimating nucleated cell counts. Data came from immunoSEQ multiplex PCR; TCRdb stores just in-frame clones and leaves some out. Clone size and the V and J calls come from that table; the DNA yielded D and trimming. The table shows about 140,000 clones, with approximately 86% occurring only once. Germline CDR1 MNHEY, CDR2 SVGEGT. The CDR3 runs to 14 residues. Trimming stripped 5 bases from V and 7 bases from J, with 18 bases between. This chain uses TRBV6-2 or TRBV6-3 with TRBJ2-7; possibly TRBD1 for D (6 bases). The receptor's source is a woman in her fifties or sixties with acute or convalescent COVID-19. The sequenced material came from peripheral blood. The CDR3 nucleotides read TGTGCCAGCAGTGTCCGGGACAACTTGCGGGAGCAGTACTTC. Encoded protein: CASSVRDNLREQYF.